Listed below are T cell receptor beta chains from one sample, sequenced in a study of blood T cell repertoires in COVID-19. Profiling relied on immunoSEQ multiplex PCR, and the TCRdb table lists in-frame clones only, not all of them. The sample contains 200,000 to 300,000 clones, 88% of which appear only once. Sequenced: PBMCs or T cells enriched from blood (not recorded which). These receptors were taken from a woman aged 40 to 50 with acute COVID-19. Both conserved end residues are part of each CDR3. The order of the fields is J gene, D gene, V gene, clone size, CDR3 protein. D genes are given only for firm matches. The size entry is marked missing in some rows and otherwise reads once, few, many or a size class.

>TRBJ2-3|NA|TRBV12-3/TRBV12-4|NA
CASSTLTDTQYF
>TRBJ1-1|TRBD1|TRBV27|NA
CASSTGTGPTEAFF
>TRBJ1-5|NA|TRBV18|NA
CASSPGTLSNQPQHF
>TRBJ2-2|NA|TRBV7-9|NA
CASSLAGGVRTGELFF
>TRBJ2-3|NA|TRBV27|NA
CASNPDISGTDTQYF
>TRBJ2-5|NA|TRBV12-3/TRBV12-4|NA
CASTLNQETQYF
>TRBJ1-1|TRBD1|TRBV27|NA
CASSPRDRASTEAFF
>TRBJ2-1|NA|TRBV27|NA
CASSWTTYNEQFF
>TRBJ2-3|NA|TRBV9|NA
CASTSGPSTDTQYF
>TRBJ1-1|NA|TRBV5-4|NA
CASSLEQHTEAFF
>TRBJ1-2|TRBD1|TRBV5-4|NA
CASSLSGTGKGYTF
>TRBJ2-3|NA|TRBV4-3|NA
CASSQDPTGTQYF
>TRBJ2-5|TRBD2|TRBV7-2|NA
CASSDGTIKETQYF
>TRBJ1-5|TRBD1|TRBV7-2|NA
CASSLAGQGAGQPQHF
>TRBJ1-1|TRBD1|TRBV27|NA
CASSLPDRVTEAFF
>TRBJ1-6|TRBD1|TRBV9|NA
CASSVEGTANSPLHF
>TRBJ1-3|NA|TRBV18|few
CASSPRGQPSSGNTIYF
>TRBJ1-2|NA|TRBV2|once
CASSLQGSDGYTF
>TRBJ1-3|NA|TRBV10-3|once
CAISSPVEGGSGNTIYF
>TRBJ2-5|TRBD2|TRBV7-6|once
CASSLAVVAGRETQYF
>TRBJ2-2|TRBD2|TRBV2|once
CGAGEGTGELFF
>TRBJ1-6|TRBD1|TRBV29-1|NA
CSVAQGARNSPLHF
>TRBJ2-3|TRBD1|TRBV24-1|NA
CATSGTGSADTDTQYF
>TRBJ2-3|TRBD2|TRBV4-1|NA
CASSPRGAKGLAGGDTQYF
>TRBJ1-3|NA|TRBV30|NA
CAWSVRGSNTIYF
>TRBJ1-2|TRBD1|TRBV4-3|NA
CASSPGQGQRGYTF
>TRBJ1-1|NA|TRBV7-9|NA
CASSLASGGGEAFF
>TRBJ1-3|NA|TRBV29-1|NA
CSVGGQSGNTIYF
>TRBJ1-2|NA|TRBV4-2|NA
CASSQDISRSAAGYGYTF
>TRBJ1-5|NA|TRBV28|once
CAAQDNQPQHF
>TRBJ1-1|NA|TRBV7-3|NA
CASSLTPGRNTEAFF
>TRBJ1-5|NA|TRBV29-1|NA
CSVADSHQPQHF
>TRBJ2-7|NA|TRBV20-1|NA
CSAAPGYEQYF
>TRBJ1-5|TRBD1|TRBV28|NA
CASSPGDRGWDQPQHF